A selection of T cell receptor beta chains follows, all from one sample in a study of T-cell memory formation after mild COVID-19. MiXCR was run by TCRdb on the 5' RACE reads, yielding one entry per CDR3 protein. The data contain roughly 120,000 distinct CDR3 sequences, roughly 20% of them singletons. The sequenced sample was PBMCs or a T cell subset sorted from them (not recorded which). The receptors shown here come from a man aged 18 to 35 who had mild COVID-19 (a few samples of this study predate the infection). Cell type and time point are not known. The CDR3 runs from the conserved cysteine through the conserved F or W. D genes are given only for firm matches. The listing skips clone size in some rows; elsewhere it reads once, few, many or a size class.

.,.,TRBJ2-2,TRBV5-6,TGTGCCAGCAACGACCGGGACGAAAGCAGGGAGCTGTTTTTT,CASNDRDESRELFF
.,.,TRBJ2-2,TRBV12-3/TRBV12-4,TGTGCCAGCAGGTTTTCTGGGGAGCTGTTTTTT,CASRFSGELFF
few,.,TRBJ2-5,TRBV10-3,TGTGCCATCAGTGAAGACATCAACGAAGAGACCCAGTACTTC,CAISEDINEETQYF
.,.,TRBJ2-3,TRBV12-3/TRBV12-4,TGTGCCAGCAGTTTCAAGGCACCCACCGGCACAGATACGCAGTATTTT,CASSFKAPTGTDTQYF
.,TRBD2,TRBJ2-1,TRBV5-1,TGCGCCAGCAAATTAGCGGGGGGTCCCTACAATGAGCAGTTCTTC,CASKLAGGPYNEQFF
few,TRBD2,TRBJ2-1,TRBV5-1,TGCGCCAGCAGAGGTGGGGCGGGGGGACTCAATGAGCAGTTCTTC,CASRGGAGGLNEQFF
few,.,TRBJ2-2,TRBV11-2,TGTGCCAGCAGCTTAGATCTAGGACGGACCGGGGAGCTGTTTTTT,CASSLDLGRTGELFF
.,.,TRBJ2-1,TRBV7-2,TGTGCCAGCAGCTACACCTTCTGGGCAGCCCCCTACAATGAGCAGTTCTTC,CASSYTFWAAPYNEQFF
.,.,TRBJ1-1,TRBV29-1,TGCAGCGTTGACCGGGGAGGGATGAACACTGAAGCTTTCTTT,CSVDRGGMNTEAFF
.,TRBD1,TRBJ1-2,TRBV6-1,TGTGCCAGCAGGATGGTCGCAGGGGGCAGGCACTATGGCTACACCTTC,CASRMVAGGRHYGYTF
many,.,TRBJ2-3,TRBV5-1,TGCGCCAGCAGCTTAAGGCTGGATACGCAGTATTTT,CASSLRLDTQYF
.,TRBD2,TRBJ2-3,TRBV29-1,TGCAGCGTGTGGACTAGCGGGGTTAGCACAGATACGCAGTATTTT,CSVWTSGVSTDTQYF
few,.,TRBJ1-2,TRBV7-9,TGTGCCAGCAGCCCGGGCACGGGAGCTAACTATGGCTACACCTTC,CASSPGTGANYGYTF
few,TRBD1,TRBJ2-2,TRBV7-2,TGTGCCAGCAGCTTACCCCAGGGGACAGGGAGGAACACCGGGGAGCTGTTTTTT,CASSLPQGTGRNTGELFF
.,.,TRBJ1-1,TRBV4-1,TGCGCCAGCAGCCACCCAGGGAACACTGAAGCTTTCTTT,CASSHPGNTEAFF
few,.,TRBJ1-2,TRBV6-6,TGTGCCAGCAGTTACGGTGAAGGGACCGATGGCTACACCTTC,CASSYGEGTDGYTF
.,.,TRBJ1-1,TRBV7-9,TGTGCCAGCAGGTACCCGGGGAGTGCTAACACTGAAGCTTTCTTT,CASRYPGSANTEAFF